The clone carrying this T cell receptor (beta chain) was seen more than once but under ten times. As yet, its antigen is unknown. The length of the CDR3 is 14 residues. V was trimmed by 0 bases and J by 5 bases, leaving 11 bases between them. CDR1 is SGDLS and CDR2 is YYNGEE in the germline V gene. This record comes from a study of T-cell memory formation after mild COVID-19. Each CDR3 protein is one row after TCRdb ran MiXCR on the 5' RACE reads. The sample has 120,000 or so distinct CDR3 sequences, about 15% seen once. Overall study findings and caveats: A second wave expanding day 15 to 37 was CD4+-biased; contracting clones were balanced.

This chain joins TRBV9 and TRBJ2-5; D call uncertain. The clonotype comes from a man between 18 and 35 years old who had mild COVID-19 (a few samples of this study predate the infection). Cell type and time point are not known. Sequenced input: PBMCs or a T cell subset sorted from them (not recorded which). The DNA of the CDR3 is TGTGCCAGCAGCGTAGAGGTTAATTCGGAGACCCAGTACTTC. As protein: CASSVEVNSETQYF.